Listed here are 22 T cell receptor beta chains from one sample, sequenced in a study of blood T cell repertoires in COVID-19. Repertoires were generated with immunoSEQ multiplex PCR, while TCRdb's copy carries only in-frame clones and drops some. Counted here are approximately 440,000 clones, roughly 87% occurring once; the ten biggest clones make up 0.65% to 0.9%. Sequenced sample: PBMCs or T cells enriched from blood (not recorded which). The receptor source for this set is a woman between 18 and 30 years old who had recovered from COVID-19.

The chain has TRBV12-1 and TRBJ2-7; TRBD1 reflects the table's D call only, with no check against the DNA. TRBV12-1 is recorded as a pseudogene. This CDR3 has 17 amino acids. The CDR3 region is CASSFDRPQGKVYEQYF. CDR3 nucleotide sequence: TGTGCCAGCAGCTTTGATCGGCCACAGGGTAAGGTCTACGAGCAGTACTTC.

The chain uses TRBV6-2 or TRBV6-3 and TRBJ2-5; 7 positions match TRBD2. The CDR3 runs 14 residues. V gave up 4 bases and J gave up 5 bases; unmatched junction bases: 7. Germline V gene sequence: CDR1 MNHEY, CDR2 SVGEGT. The CDR3 sequence is CASSFPWEGETQYF. In DNA, the CDR3 is TGTGCCAGCAGTTTCCCCTGGGAGGGGGAGACCCAGTACTTC.

The V call is TRBV5-8, the J call TRBJ1-2; D gene unclear. The germline gives CDR1 SGHTS, CDR2 YDEGEE. V lost 0 bases, J lost 0 bases, and 12 bases lay in between. CDR3 length equals 16 residues. CDR3 sequence reads: CASSLGRHLSNYGYTF. The CDR3, as DNA: TGTGCCAGCAGCTTGGGTAGACACCTGTCTAACTATGGCTACACCTTC. Full variable domain (rest looked up from reference TRBV5-8 and TRBJ1-2): EAGVTQSPTHLIKTRGQQATLRCSPISGHTSVYWYQQALGLGLQFLLWYDEGEERNRGNFPPRFSGRQFPNYSSELNVNALELEDSALYLCASSLGRHLSNYGYTFGSGTRLTVV.

V and J are TRBV12-5 and TRBJ1-4; 9 positions agree with TRBD1. This CDR3 region has 14 residues. The V gene end was trimmed by 1 base and the J gene end by 6 bases; junction bases not matched to a gene: 0. Germline CDR1 is LGHNT and CDR2 is FRNRAP. The CDR3 is CASGLGQGDEKLFF. CDR3 sequence (DNA): TGTGCTAGTGGTTTGGGACAGGGGGATGAAAAACTGTTTTTT.

The chain carries TRBV15 and TRBJ2-7, with D perhaps matching TRBD2 (6 bases). The germline gives CDR1 LNHNV, CDR2 YYDKDF (reference sequence). This CDR3 has 16 residues. The V and J ends lost 3 bases and 0 bases respectively, with 15 bases between them. The DNA of the CDR3 is TGTGCCACCAGCAGGTGGGGCGGGGAGAACTCCTACGAGCAGTACTTC. Translated, it gives CATSRWGGENSYEQYF. Based on the CDR3 plus reference TRBV15 and TRBJ2-7, the full variable domain is DAMVIQNPRYQVTQFGKPVTLSCSQTLNHNVMYWYQQKSSQAPKLLFHYYDKDFNNEADTPDNFQSRRPNTSFCFLDIRSPGLGDTAMYLCATSRWGGENSYEQYFGPGTRLTVT.

The chain carries TRBV19 and TRBJ2-2; the D gene is possibly TRBD1 (6 bases). Trimming took 9 bases from V and 5 from J, leaving 19 bases between them. Per the germline V gene, CDR1 is LNHDA and CDR2 is SQIVND (reference sequence). This CDR3 region has 15 residues. CDR3 amino acids: CASSLGTKQTGELFF. DNA of the CDR3: TGTGCCAGCTCCCTCGGGACAAAGCAGACCGGGGAGCTGTTTTTT.

This chain uses TRBV19 with TRBJ2-5; D is possibly TRBD1 (9 bases). Germline lookup yields CDR1 LNHDA and CDR2 SQIVND (reference sequence). CDR3 length: 16 amino acids. Between the trimmed V and J ends, which lost 6 bases and 4 bases, there was a span of 21 bases. CDR3 sequence reads: CASSGGDRVVGETQYF. The CDR3 DNA follows: TGTGCCAGTAGCGGGGGGGACAGGGTCGTCGGAGAGACCCAGTACTTC.

Regarding this clone: The DNA is omitted, as the CDR3 cannot be located on it reliably, and the CDR3 follows TCRdb's listing. This chain joins TRBV7-9 and TRBJ2-7; TRBD1 reflects the table's D call only, with no check against the DNA. Germline V gives CDR1 SEHNR, CDR2 FQNEAQ (reference sequence). The CDR3 is 14 amino acids in total, end residues counted. This CDR3 is CASSSSGQSEEQYF.

The V gene is TRBV19, the J gene TRBJ1-1, with a tentative D call TRBD1 (5 bases). V was pared by 7 bases and J by 0 bases, with 12 bases between. There are 14 residues in the CDR3. Germline V CDR1 and CDR2: LNHDA, SQIVND (reference sequence). CDR3 bases: TGTGCCAGTATGACAGAAGGAATGAACACTGAAGCTTTCTTT. Its translation is CASMTEGMNTEAFF.

The V and J genes are TRBV5-6 and TRBJ1-5; no clear D. CDR3 length: 14 residues. Germline V lookup: CDR1 SGHDT, CDR2 YYEEEE. V was shortened by 4 bases and J by 0 bases, with 8 bases between the two germline ends. CDR3 bases: TGTGCCAGCAGCCCACGCTATAGCAATCAGCCCCAGCATTTT. Encoded protein: CASSPRYSNQPQHF.

The chain carries TRBV30 and TRBJ2-2; 7 bases agree with TRBD2. CDR3 length: 15 amino acids. Germline V gene lookup returns CDR1 GTSNPN and CDR2 SVGIG (reference sequence). J gave up 5 bases and V 2 bases, and 8 bases lay outside the gene matches. CDR3 bases: TGTGCCTGGAGTTGGGGCGGGGGTAGGACCGGGGAGCTGTTTTTT. Encoded protein: CAWSWGGGRTGELFF.

Regarding this clone: Other DNA sequences in this sample translate to the same CDR3. The V call is TRBV3-1 (or the pseudogene TRBV3-2), the J call TRBJ1-3; D unclear. The CDR3 sequence is 14 residues long. The V end lost 0 bases, the J end lost 0 bases, and 3 bases lay between the germline ends. CDR1 is LGHDT, CDR2 YNNKEL, per germline (reference sequence). CDR3 sequence: CASSQDSSGNTIYF. In DNA form, the CDR3 reads TGTGCCAGCAGCCAAGATAGCTCTGGAAACACCATATATTTT.

This clone was seen a handful of times. V gene TRBV5-1 combines with J gene TRBJ1-1; possible D gene TRBD1, 6 bases. CDR1 is SGHRS, CDR2 YFSETQ, per germline. Trimming cost V 4 bases and J 6 bases, with 22 bases left between them. The CDR3 sequence is 16 residues long. CDR3 residues: CASSGTGSPRSAEAFF. As DNA, the CDR3 is TGCGCCAGCAGCGGCACAGGGAGCCCGCGGAGCGCTGAAGCTTTCTTT. The variable domain in full, with the rest retrieved from reference TRBV5-1 and TRBJ1-1, is KAGVTQTPRYLIKTRGQQVTLSCSPISGHRSVSWYQQTPGQGLQFLFEYFSETQRNKGNFPGRFSGRQFSNSRSEMNVSTLELGDSALYLCASSGTGSPRSAEAFFGQGTRLTVV.

The rearrangement joins TRBV7-9 to TRBJ2-1; 10 nucleotides align to TRBD2. V lost 4 bases, J lost 4 bases, and 10 bases stayed unmatched. The length of the CDR3 is 17 residues. Per germline, CDR1 SEHNR and CDR2 FQNEAQ (reference sequence). CDR3 in amino acids: CASSSAPGLAIYNEQFF. The CDR3 DNA sequence: TGTGCCAGCAGCTCAGCCCCGGGACTAGCGATTTACAATGAGCAGTTCTTC.

The chain couples TRBV3-1 (or the pseudogene TRBV3-2) to TRBJ1-3; the match to TRBD1 covers 7 bases. Per the germline V gene, CDR1 is LGHDT and CDR2 is YNNKEL (reference sequence). CDR3 length equals 15 residues. The trim removed 4 bases at V and 4 bases at J, leaving 7 bases unmatched. CDR3 in DNA: TGTGCCAGCAGCCGTGATTTGACAGGGGGAAACACCATATATTTT. It codes for CASSRDLTGGNTIYF.

The gene calls are TRBV25-1 and TRBJ2-7, with 8 bases matching TRBD1. Germline CDR1 reads MGHDK; CDR2 reads SYGVNS. The CDR3 is 13 residues long. The trim removed 4 bases at V and 6 bases at J, leaving 5 bases unmatched. The CDR3 region is CASSVPTGGEQYF. In DNA form, the CDR3 reads TGTGCCAGCAGTGTCCCCACAGGGGGCGAGCAGTACTTC.

The chain combines TRBV19 with TRBJ1-5; the D gene is possibly TRBD1 (6 bases). Trimming left V 3 bases short and J 7 bases short, with 16 bases between. Germline CDR1 LNHDA, CDR2 SQIVND (reference sequence). The CDR3 runs to 15 residues. For the CDR3, the DNA is TGTGCCAGTAGTATCGGGGCGGGGGCAGGGCAGCCCCAGCATTTT. It yields the protein CASSIGAGAGQPQHF.

The V and J genes are TRBV6-5 and TRBJ2-1; 8 bases are a match to TRBD1. J gave up 8 bases and V 6 bases, and 12 bases lay outside the gene matches. The CDR3 length is 15 residues. Germline loops: CDR1 MNHEY, CDR2 SVGAGI. Here the CDR3 reads CASSVDRGLIDEQFF. For the CDR3, the DNA is TGTGCCAGCAGCGTCGACAGGGGTTTAATCGATGAGCAGTTCTTC.

This clone was picked up one time. This chain joins TRBV5-4 and TRBJ2-7, with a possible D match to TRBD1 (7 bases). CDR1 SGHNT and CDR2 YYREEE come from the germline V gene (reference sequence). V lost 3 bases to trimming and J lost 10 bases, with 29 bases between them. This CDR3 comprises 17 residues. CDR3 DNA sequence: TGTGCCAGCAGCTCCCAGGGGGGTATAGGGTCAATCGGGGAACAGTACTTC. Its protein product is CASSSQGGIGSIGEQYF. The full variable domain, its missing parts supplied by reference TRBV5-4 and TRBJ2-7, is ETGVTQSPTHLIKTRGQQVTLRCSSQSGHNTVSWYQQALGQGPQFIFQYYREEENGRGNFPPRFSGLQFPNYSSELNVNALELDDSALYLCASSSQGGIGSIGEQYFGPGTRLTVT.

The chain carries TRBV5-1 and TRBJ2-2; D unresolved. This CDR3 region has 13 residues. Trimming took 5 bases from V and 0 from J, leaving 5 bases between them. Germline V gives CDR1 SGHRS, CDR2 YFSETQ. The CDR3 loop is CASRDSNTGELFF. CDR3 in DNA: TGCGCCAGCAGAGACTCGAACACCGGGGAGCTGTTTTTT.

The chain is built from TRBV5-4 and TRBJ2-5, with D unclear. Germline lookup yields CDR1 SGHNT and CDR2 YYREEE (reference sequence). V was clipped by 1 base and J by 6 bases, with 10 bases between them. The CDR3 has 13 amino acids. In DNA form, the CDR3 reads TGTGCCAGCAGCTTGCAGGTCTCCAAGACCCAGTACTTC. Protein sequence: CASSLQVSKTQYF.

The chain joins TRBV6-5 to TRBJ1-3; no definite D call. CDR3 length: 11 amino acids. Germline V CDR1 and CDR2: MNHEY, SVGAGI. This CDR3 is CSSYSGNTIYF. The CDR3 bases are TGTTCGTCCTACTCTGGAAACACCATATATTTT.